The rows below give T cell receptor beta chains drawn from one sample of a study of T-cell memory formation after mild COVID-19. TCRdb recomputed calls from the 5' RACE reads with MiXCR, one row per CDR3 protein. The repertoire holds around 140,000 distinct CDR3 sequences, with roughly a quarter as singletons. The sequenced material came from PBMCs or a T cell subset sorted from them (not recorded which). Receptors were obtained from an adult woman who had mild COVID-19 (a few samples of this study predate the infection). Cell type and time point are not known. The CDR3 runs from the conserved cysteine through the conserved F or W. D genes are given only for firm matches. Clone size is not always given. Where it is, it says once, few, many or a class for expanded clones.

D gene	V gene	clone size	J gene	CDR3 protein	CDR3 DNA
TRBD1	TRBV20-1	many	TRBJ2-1	CSAREGTDYNEQFF	TGCAGTGCTAGGGAAGGGACAGACTACAATGAGCAGTTCTTC
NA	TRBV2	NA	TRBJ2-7	CAGARDNTYEQYF	TGTGCCGGCGCCAGGGACAACACCTACGAGCAGTACTTC
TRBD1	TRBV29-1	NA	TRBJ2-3	CSVDKGTALPDTQYF	TGCAGCGTTGATAAGGGGACAGCCTTACCAGATACGCAGTATTTT
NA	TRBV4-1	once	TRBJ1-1	CASSQDRYFEVPFF	TGCGCCAGCAGCCAAGATCGATATTTCGAGGTCCCTTTCTTT
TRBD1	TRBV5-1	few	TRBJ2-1	CASGRGGLFWDEQFF	TGCGCCAGCGGCCGAGGGGGCCTCTTTTGGGATGAGCAGTTCTTC
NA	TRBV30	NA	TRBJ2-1	CAWSLWGWNEQFF	TGTGCCTGGAGTTTGTGGGGGTGGAATGAGCAGTTCTTC
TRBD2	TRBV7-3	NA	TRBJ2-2	CASSLTSGDTGELFF	TGTGCCAGCAGCTTAACTAGCGGGGACACCGGGGAGCTGTTTTTT
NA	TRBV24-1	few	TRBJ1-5	CATSGTDSNQPQHF	TGTGCCACCAGTGGAACTGATAGCAATCAGCCCCAGCATTTT
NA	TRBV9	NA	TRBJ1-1	CASSPPYDTEAFF	TGTGCCAGCAGCCCGCCATATGACACTGAAGCTTTCTTT
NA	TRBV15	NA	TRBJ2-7	CATSRERDGYEQYF	TGTGCCACCAGCAGAGAGCGGGATGGCTACGAGCAGTACTTC
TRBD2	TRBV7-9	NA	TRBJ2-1	CASSPSGASYNEQFF	TGTGCCAGCAGCCCTAGCGGGGCCTCCTACAATGAGCAGTTCTTC
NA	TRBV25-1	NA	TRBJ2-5	CASSPEWGLQETQYF	TGTGCCAGCAGTCCAGAATGGGGGCTCCAAGAGACCCAGTACTTC
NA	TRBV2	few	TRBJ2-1	CARQEEGSYNEQFF	TGTGCCAGACAGGAAGAGGGCTCCTACAATGAGCAGTTCTTC
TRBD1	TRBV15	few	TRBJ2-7	CATSRGTGAYEQYF	TGTGCCACCAGCAGAGGGACAGGAGCCTACGAGCAGTACTTC
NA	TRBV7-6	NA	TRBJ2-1	CASSLAFWSGSYNEQFF	TGTGCCAGCAGCTTAGCATTCTGGAGCGGCTCCTACAATGAGCAGTTCTTC
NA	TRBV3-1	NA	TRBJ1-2	CASSQEGYYYGYTF	TGTGCCAGCAGCCAGGAGGGATACTACTATGGCTATACCTTC
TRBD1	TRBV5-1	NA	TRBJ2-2	CASSPYRGHGELFF	TGCGCCAGCAGCCCGTACAGGGGGCACGGGGAGCTGTTTTTT
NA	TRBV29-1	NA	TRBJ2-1	CSVRQFLSYNEQFF	TGCAGCGTCCGACAGTTCCTCTCCTACAATGAGCAGTTCTTC
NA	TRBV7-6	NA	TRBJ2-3	CASSLAAETDTQYF	TGTGCCAGCAGCTTAGCGGCGGAGACAGATACGCAGTATTTT
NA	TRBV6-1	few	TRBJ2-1	CASSEAPGERHDNEQFF	TGTGCCAGCAGTGAAGCCCCCGGGGAGCGGCACGACAATGAGCAGTTCTTC
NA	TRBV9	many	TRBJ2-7	CASSVEQEYEQYF	TGTGCCAGCAGCGTAGAACAGGAATACGAGCAGTACTTC
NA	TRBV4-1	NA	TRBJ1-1	CASSQVLGRETEAFF	TGCGCCAGCAGCCAAGTATTGGGCAGGGAAACTGAAGCTTTCTTT
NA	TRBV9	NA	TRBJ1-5	CASSVDLSQPQHF	TGTGCCAGCAGCGTAGATCTTAGTCAGCCCCAGCATTTT
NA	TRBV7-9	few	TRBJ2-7	CASSLVGLRKGTYEQYF	TGTGCCAGCAGCTTAGTAGGTCTACGGAAGGGTACCTACGAGCAGTACTTC
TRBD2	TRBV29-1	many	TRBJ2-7	CSVEEMTSGSSYEQYF	TGCAGCGTTGAAGAAATGACTAGCGGATCGTCCTACGAGCAGTACTTC
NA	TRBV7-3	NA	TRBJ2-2	CASGIGNTGELFF	TGTGCCAGCGGGATTGGGAACACCGGGGAGCTGTTTTTT
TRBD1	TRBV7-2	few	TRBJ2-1	CASSLSEGHRGNEQFF	TGTGCCAGCAGCTTATCAGAGGGCCACAGGGGCAATGAGCAGTTCTTC
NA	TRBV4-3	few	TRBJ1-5	CASSQDLVNQPQHF	TGCGCCAGCAGCCAAGACCTCGTCAATCAGCCCCAGCATTTT
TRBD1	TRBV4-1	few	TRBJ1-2	CASSQVQTGPNYGYTF	TGCGCCAGCAGCCAAGTACAGACAGGGCCTAACTATGGCTACACCTTC
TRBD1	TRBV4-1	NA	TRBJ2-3	CASSTQTGWATDTQYF	TGCGCCAGCAGCACTCAGACAGGGTGGGCGACAGATACGCAGTATTTT
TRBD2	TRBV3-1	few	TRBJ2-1	CASKRTLAGLAGAGEQFF	TGTGCCAGCAAGAGGACTCTAGCCGGACTAGCGGGAGCAGGAGAGCAGTTCTTC
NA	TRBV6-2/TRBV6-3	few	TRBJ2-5	CASSYMMEQETQYF	TGTGCCAGCAGTTATATGATGGAGCAAGAGACCCAGTACTTC
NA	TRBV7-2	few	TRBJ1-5	CASSLSLGRQPQHF	TGTGCCAGCAGCTTGAGTTTGGGGCGTCAGCCCCAGCATTTT
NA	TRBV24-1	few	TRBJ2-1	CATSDRSWVSSSYNEQFF	TGTGCCACCAGTGACCGATCCTGGGTTTCGAGCTCCTACAATGAGCAGTTCTTC
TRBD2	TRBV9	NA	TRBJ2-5	CASSGTTSGRRETQYF	TGTGCCAGCAGCGGAACGACTAGCGGGAGACGGGAGACCCAGTACTTC
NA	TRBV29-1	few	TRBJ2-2	CSVVGDVYTGELFF	TGCAGCGTTGTTGGGGATGTGTATACCGGGGAGCTGTTTTTT
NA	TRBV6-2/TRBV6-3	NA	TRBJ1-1	CASSYLGASYTEAFF	TGTGCCAGCAGTTACCTGGGGGCGAGTTACACTGAAGCTTTCTTT
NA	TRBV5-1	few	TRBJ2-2	CASSLGSYTGELFF	TGCGCCAGCAGCTTGGGATCGTACACCGGGGAGCTGTTTTTT
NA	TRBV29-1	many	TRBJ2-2	CSVEGNTGELFF	TGCAGCGTTGAGGGTAACACCGGGGAGCTGTTTTTT
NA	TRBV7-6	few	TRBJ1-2	CASSLDRQGNYGYTF	TGTGCCAGCAGCTTAGATCGGCAGGGGAACTATGGCTACACCTTC
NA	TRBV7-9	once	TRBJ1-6	CASSLASPYNSPLHF	TGTGCCAGCAGCCTCGCAAGTCCCTATAATTCACCCCTCCACTTT
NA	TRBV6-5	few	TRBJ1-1	CASSYSSEDTEAFF	TGTGCCAGCAGTTACTCTTCGGAGGACACTGAAGCTTTCTTT